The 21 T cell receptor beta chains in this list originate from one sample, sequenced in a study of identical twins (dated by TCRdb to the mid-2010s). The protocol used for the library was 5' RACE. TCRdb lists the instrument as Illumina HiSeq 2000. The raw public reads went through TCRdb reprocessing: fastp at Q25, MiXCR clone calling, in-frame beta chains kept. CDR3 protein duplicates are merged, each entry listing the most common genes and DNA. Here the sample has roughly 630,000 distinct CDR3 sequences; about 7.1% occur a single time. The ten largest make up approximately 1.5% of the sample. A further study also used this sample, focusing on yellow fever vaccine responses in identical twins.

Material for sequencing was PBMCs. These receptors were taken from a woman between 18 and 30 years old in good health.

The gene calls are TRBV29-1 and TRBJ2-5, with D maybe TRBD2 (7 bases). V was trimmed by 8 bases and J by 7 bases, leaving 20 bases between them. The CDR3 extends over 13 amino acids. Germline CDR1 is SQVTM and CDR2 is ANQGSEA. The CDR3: CSSTGGAVGTQYF. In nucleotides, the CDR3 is TGCAGCTCCACTGGGGGGGCCGTAGGGACCCAGTACTTC.

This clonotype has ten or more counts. The CDR3 protein is CATLRPGTGGEDTQYF. The CDR3, as DNA: TGTGCCACCTTAAGACCCGGGACAGGGGGCGAAGATACGCAGTATTTT. This chain joins TRBV15 and TRBJ2-3, with 12 bases aligning to TRBD1. Germline CDR1 reads LNHNV; CDR2 reads YYDKDF (reference sequence). The CDR3 length is 16 residues. The trim removed 8 bases at V and 5 bases at J, leaving 11 bases unmatched.

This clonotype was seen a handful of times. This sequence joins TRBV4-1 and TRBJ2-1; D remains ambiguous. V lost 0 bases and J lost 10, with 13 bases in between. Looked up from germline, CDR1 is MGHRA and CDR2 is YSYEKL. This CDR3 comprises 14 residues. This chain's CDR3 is CASSQDLGEKEQFF. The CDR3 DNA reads TGCGCCAGCAGCCAAGATCTGGGTGAGAAGGAGCAGTTCTTC.

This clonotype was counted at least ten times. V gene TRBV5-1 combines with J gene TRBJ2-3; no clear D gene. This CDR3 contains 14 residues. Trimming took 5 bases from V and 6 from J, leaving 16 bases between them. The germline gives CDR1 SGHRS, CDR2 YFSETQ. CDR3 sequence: CASRSPEGSDTQYF. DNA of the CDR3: TGCGCCAGCAGGTCGCCTGAAGGGTCGGATACGCAGTATTTT.

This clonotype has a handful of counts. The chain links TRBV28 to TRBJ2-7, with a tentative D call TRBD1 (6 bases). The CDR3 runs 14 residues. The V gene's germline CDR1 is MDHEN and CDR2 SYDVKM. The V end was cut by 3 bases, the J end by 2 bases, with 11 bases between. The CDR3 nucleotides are TGTGCCAGCAGTTTGGTGGACAGACCCTACGAGCAGTACTTC. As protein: CASSLVDRPYEQYF.

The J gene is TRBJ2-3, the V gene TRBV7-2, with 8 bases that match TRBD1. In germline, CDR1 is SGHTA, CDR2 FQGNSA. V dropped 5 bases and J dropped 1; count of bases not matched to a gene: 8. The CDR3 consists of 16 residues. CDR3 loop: CASSRTGQGGTDTQYF. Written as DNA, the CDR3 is TGTGCCAGCAGCCGAACCGGACAGGGTGGCACAGATACGCAGTATTTT.

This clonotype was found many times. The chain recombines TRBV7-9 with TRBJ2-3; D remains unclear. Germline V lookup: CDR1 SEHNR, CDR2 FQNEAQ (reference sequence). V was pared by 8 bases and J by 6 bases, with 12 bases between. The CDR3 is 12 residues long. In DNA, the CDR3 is TGTGCCAGCTCACCACCCGGGGATACGCAGTATTTT. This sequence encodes CASSPPGDTQYF. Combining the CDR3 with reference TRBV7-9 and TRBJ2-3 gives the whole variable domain DTGVSQNPRHKITKRGQNVTFRCDPISEHNRLYWYRQTLGQGPEFLTYFQNEAQLEKSRLLSDRFSAERPKGSFSTLEIQRTEQGDSAMYLCASSPPGDTQYFGPGTRLTVL.

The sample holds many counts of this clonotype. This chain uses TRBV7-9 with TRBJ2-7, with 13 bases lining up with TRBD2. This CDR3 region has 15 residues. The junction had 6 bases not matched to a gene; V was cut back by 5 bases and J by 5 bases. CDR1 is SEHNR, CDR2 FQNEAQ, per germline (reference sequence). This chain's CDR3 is CASSPRTSGSHEQYF. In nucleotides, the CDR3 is TGTGCCAGCAGCCCCCGGACTAGCGGGAGTCACGAGCAGTACTTC.

CDR3 DNA sequence: TGCAGTGCTAGAGATCATCGGGGGGCGCGGGAGACCCAGTACTTC. Translation gives CSARDHRGARETQYF. The chain couples TRBV20-1 to TRBJ2-5; maybe TRBD2 (7 bases). Germline V gives CDR1 DFQATT, CDR2 SNEGSKA (reference sequence). V lost 0 bases and J lost 5, with 16 bases in between. The CDR3 is 15 amino acids.

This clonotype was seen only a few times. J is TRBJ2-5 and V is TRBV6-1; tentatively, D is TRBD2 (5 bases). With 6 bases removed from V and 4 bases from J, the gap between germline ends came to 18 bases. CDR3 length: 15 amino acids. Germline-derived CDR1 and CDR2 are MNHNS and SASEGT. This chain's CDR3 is CASRKSLGARETQYF. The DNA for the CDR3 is TGTGCCAGCAGAAAGAGTTTGGGAGCCCGAGAGACCCAGTACTTC.

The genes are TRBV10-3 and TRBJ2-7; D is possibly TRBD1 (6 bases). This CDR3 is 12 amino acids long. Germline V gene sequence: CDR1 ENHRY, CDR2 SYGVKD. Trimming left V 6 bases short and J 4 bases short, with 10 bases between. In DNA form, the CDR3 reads TGTGCCATCAGGGACAGTATTTACGAGCAGTACTTC. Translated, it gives CAIRDSIYEQYF.

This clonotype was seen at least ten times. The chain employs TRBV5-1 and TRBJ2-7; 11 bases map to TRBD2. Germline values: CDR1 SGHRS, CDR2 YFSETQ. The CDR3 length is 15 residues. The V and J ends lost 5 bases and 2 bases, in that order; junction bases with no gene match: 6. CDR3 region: CASSSGGADTYEQYV. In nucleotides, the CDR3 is TGCGCCAGCAGTAGCGGGGGGGCCGACACCTACGAGCAGTACGTC.

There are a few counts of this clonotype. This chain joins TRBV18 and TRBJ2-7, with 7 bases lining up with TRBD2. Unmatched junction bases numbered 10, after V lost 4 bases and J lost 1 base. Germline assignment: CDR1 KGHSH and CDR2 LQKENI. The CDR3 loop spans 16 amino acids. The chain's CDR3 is CASSLRRKRESYEQYF. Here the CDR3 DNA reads TGTGCCAGCTCACTTCGACGTAAGCGGGAATCCTACGAGCAGTACTTC.

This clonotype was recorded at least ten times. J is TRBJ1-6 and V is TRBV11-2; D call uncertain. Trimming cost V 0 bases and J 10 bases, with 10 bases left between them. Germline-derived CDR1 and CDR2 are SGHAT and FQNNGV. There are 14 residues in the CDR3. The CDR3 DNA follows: TGTGCCAGCAGCTTAGATGCCGGGGAATCACCCCTCCACTTT. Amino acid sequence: CASSLDAGESPLHF.

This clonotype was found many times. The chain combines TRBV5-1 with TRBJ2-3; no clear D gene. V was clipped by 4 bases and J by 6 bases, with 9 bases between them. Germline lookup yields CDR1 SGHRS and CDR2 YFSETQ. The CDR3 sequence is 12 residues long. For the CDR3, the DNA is TGCGCCAGCAGCCGTTCGAGCGATACGCAGTATTTT. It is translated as CASSRSSDTQYF.

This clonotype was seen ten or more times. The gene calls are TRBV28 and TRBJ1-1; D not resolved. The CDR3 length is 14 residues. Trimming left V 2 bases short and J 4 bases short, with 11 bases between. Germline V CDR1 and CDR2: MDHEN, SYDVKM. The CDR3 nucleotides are TGTGCCAGCAGTTTAGGCGTGGGGAGCACTGAAGCTTTCTTT. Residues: CASSLGVGSTEAFF.

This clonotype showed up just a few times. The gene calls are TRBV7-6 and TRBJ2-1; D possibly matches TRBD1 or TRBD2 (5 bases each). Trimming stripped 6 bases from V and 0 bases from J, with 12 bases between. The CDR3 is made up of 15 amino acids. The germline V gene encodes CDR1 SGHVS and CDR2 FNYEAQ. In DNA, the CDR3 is TGTGCCAGCAGTAAGGGACCACCCTCCTACAATGAGCAGTTCTTC. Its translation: CASSKGPPSYNEQFF.

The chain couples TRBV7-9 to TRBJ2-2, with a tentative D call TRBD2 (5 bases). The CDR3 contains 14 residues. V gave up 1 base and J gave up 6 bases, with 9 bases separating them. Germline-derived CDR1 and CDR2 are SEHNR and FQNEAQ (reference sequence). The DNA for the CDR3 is TGTGCCAGCAGCTTAGTCGAGGGCGCCGGGGAGCTGTTTTTT. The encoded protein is CASSLVEGAGELFF.

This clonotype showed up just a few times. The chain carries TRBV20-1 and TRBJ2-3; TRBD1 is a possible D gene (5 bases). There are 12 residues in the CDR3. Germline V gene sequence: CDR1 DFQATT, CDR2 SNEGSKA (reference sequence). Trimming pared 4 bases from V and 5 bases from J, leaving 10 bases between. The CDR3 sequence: CSATSRVDTQYF. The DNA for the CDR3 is TGCAGTGCTACCTCCAGGGTAGATACGCAGTATTTT.

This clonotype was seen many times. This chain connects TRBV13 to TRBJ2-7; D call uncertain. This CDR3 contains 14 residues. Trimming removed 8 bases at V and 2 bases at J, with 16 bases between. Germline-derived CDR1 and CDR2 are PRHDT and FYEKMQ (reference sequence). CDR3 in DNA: TGTGCCAGCGGCGACCAGAATAGAGCCTACGAGCAGTACGTC. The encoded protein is CASGDQNRAYEQYV.

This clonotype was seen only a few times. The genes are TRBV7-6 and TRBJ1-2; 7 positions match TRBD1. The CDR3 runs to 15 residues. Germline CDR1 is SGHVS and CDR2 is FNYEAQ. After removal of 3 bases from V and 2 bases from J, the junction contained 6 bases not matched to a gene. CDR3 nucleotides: TGTGCCAGCAGCTTTCCCGACAGGGTGAACTATGGCTACACCTTC. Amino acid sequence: CASSFPDRVNYGYTF.